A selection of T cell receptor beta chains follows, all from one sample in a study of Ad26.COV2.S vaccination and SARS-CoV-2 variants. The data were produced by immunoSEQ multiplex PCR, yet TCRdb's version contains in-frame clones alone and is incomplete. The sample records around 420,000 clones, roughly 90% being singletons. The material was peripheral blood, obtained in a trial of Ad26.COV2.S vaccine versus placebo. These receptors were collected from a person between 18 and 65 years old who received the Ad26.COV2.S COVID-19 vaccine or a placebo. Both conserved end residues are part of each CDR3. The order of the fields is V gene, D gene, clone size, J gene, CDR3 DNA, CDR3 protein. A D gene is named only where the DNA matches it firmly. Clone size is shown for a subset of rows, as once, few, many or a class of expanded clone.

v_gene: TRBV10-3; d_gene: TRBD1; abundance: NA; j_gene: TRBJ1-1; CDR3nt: TGTGCCATCAATCAGGGGACAGGTGAAGGGAACACTGAAGCTTTCTTT; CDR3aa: CAINQGTGEGNTEAFF
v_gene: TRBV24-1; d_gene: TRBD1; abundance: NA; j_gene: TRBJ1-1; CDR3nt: TGTGCCACCAGTGATTTGCAGGGGAGGGGGCGCGAGACTGAAGCTTTCTTT; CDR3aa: CATSDLQGRGRETEAFF
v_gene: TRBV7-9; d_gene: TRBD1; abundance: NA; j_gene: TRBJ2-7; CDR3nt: TGTGCCAGCACTCCGGGACAGGGGGCCTACGAGCAGTACTTC; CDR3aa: CASTPGQGAYEQYF
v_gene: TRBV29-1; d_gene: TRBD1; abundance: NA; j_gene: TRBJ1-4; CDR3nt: TGCAGCGCTAGACAGGGGCCTAATGAAAAACTGTTTTTT; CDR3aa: CSARQGPNEKLFF
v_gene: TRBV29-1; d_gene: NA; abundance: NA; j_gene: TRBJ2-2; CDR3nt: TGCAGCGTTGTTGGTGAAGGGGGGGAGCTGTTTTTT; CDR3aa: CSVVGEGGELFF
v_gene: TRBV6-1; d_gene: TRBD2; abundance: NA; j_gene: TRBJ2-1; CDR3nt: TGTGCCAGCAGTGAGGGGTTTGCGGGGGGGCACAATGAGCAGTTCTTC; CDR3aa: CASSEGFAGGHNEQFF
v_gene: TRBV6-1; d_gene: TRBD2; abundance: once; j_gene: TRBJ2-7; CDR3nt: TGTGCCAGCAGTGCCGGACTAGCGGGGGGGCATGTTGAGCAGTACTTC; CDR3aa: CASSAGLAGGHVEQYF
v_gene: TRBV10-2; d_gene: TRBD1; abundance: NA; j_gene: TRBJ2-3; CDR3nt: TGCGCCAGCAGTGGTAGAACAGGGGCGGCAGATACGCAGTATTTT; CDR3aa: CASSGRTGAADTQYF
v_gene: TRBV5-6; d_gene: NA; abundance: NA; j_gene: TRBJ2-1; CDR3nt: TGTGCCAGCAGCTTGTACGAGGGGGGGTTAAATGAGCAGTTCTTC; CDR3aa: CASSLYEGGLNEQFF
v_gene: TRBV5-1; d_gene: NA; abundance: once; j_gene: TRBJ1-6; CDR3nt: TGCGCCAGCAGCCAACGGACGGGTGACAATTCACCCCTCCACTTT; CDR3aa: CASSQRTGDNSPLHF
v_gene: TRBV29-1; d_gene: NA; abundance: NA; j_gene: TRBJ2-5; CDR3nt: TGCAGCGTAGGGGGGCGGCGTGAGACCCAGTACTTC; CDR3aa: CSVGGRRETQYF
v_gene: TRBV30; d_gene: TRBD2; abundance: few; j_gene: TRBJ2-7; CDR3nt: TGTGCCGGAAGGACCGGGACTAGGTACTACGAGCAGTACTTC; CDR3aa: CAGRTGTRYYEQYF
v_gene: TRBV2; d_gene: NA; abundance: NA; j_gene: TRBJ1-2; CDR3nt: TGTGCCAGTAGAAGGGCAGCCACTAACTATGGCTACACCTTC; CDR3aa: CASRRAATNYGYTF
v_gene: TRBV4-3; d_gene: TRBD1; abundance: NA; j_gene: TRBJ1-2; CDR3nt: TGCGCCAGCAGCCATACTCCGGGACAGGGGAACTATGGCTACACCTTC; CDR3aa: CASSHTPGQGNYGYTF
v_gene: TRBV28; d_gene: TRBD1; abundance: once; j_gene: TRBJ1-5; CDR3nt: TGTGCCAGCAGTACACGGACAGGGACTAATCAGCCCCAGCATTTT; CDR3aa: CASSTRTGTNQPQHF
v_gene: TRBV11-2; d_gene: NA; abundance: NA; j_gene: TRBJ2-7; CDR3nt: TGTGCCAGCAGCTTATCCCCGGGGCTCCCCTACGAGCAGTACTTC; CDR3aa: CASSLSPGLPYEQYF
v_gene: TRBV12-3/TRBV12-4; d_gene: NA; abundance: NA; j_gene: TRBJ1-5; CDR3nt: TGTGCCAGCAGTTTAAACGGCAATCAGCCCCAGCATTTT; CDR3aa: CASSLNGNQPQHF